This TCR beta chain derives from a study of post-analysis software for immune sequencing data. Study results and limitations: In patients, TRBV5-6, TRBV5-1 and TRBV20-1 belonged to five TRBV segments found more frequently than in controls.

Concerning this clonotype itself: Its target is unknown. The junction differs from germline at one of its ends, possibly a read error.

Included in the TCR beta cDNA libraries were unique molecular identifiers. TCRdb re-called the PCR reads through MiXCR, storing one row per CDR3 protein. The table records roughly 800,000 distinct CDR3 sequences, 30% of them present only once. Germline V CDR1 and CDR2: SGHRS, YFSETQ. CDR3 size: 15 residues. This clonotype originated in a girl under 18 with multiple sclerosis. The chain combines TRBV5-1 with TRBJ1-4; D gene ambiguous. The sample consisted of blood. In DNA form, the CDR3 reads TGCGCCAGCAGCCCGGAGGCTCAACCTAATGAAAAACTGTATTTT. It is translated as CASSPEAQPNEKLYF.